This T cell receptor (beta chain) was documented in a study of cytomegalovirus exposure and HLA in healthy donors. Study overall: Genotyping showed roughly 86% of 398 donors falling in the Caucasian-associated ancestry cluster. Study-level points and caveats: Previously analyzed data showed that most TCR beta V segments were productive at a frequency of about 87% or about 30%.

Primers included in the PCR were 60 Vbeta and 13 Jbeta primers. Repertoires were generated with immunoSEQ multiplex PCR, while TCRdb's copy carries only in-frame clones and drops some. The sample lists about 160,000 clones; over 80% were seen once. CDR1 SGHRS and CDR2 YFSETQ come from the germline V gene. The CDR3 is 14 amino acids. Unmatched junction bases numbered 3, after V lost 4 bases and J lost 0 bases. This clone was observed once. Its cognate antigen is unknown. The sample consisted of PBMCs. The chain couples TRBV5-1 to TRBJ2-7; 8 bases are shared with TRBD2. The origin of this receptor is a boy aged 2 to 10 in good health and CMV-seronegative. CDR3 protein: CASSQLAASYEQYF. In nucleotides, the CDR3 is TGCGCCAGCAGCCAACTAGCGGCCTCCTACGAGCAGTACTTC. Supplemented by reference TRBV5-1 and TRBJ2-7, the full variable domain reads KAGVTQTPRYLIKTRGQQVTLSCSPISGHRSVSWYQQTPGQGLQFLFEYFSETQRNKGNFPGRFSGRQFSNSRSEMNVSTLELGDSALYLCASSQLAASYEQYFGPGTRLTVT.